The rows below give T cell receptor beta chains drawn from one sample of a study of a mutant IDH1 vaccine in newly diagnosed glioma. No antigen has been identified for these receptors. Some clones are missing from TCRdb's copy, which holds only in-frame ones; the method was immunoSEQ multiplex PCR. The data hold some 50,000 clones, with 65% to 85% observed a single time. The sequenced sample was PBMCs, obtained from a glioma patient whose treatment included an IDH1 peptide vaccine. Receptors were obtained from a young woman with glioma. Some clones in this sample may be carry-over from other donors' samples. Both conserved end residues are part of each CDR3. A D gene is named only where the DNA matches it firmly. Where a row states a size, it is once, few, many or the class of an expanded clone; other rows omit it.

CDR3 protein	CDR3 DNA	clone size	D gene	J gene	V gene
CSVEYRDRGGTEAFF	TGCAGCGTTGAATACCGGGACAGGGGTGGAACTGAAGCTTTCTTT	once	TRBD1	TRBJ1-1	TRBV29-1
CASSLYRQGTEAFF	TGTGCCAGCAGTTTGTACCGACAGGGCACTGAAGCTTTCTTT	.	TRBD1	TRBJ1-1	TRBV6-5
CASSLERDEQYF	TGTGCCAGCAGCTTAGAACGGGACGAGCAGTACTTC	.	.	TRBJ2-7	TRBV7-9
CASAPATYPLDTQYF	TGTGCCAGCGCCCCGGCGACGTATCCCTTAGATACGCAGTATTTT	.	.	TRBJ2-3	TRBV7-9
CASSLGGGGDGYTF	TGTGCCAGCAGCTTAGGCGGGGGCGGCGATGGCTACACCTTC	.	.	TRBJ1-2	TRBV13
CASSESNPGGTDTQYF	TGCGCCAGCAGTGAGTCCAACCCGGGGGGCACAGATACGCAGTATTTT	.	.	TRBJ2-3	TRBV10-1
CASRTAGQGARKLFF	TGTGCCAGCAGGACCGCCGGACAGGGGGCGCGAAAACTGTTTTTT	.	TRBD1	TRBJ1-4	TRBV6-6
CASSYSGGTGGEAFF	TGTGCCAGCAGTTACTCCGGCGGGACTGGGGGAGAAGCTTTCTTT	.	.	TRBJ1-1	TRBV6-5
CASRSYAGEPFF	TGTGCAAGTCGCTCTTACGCGGGAGAGCCGTTCTTC	.	.	TRBJ2-1	TRBV12-2
CASSHGGDTYGYTF	TGCGCCAGCAGCCACGGCGGGGATACCTATGGCTACACCTTC	.	.	TRBJ1-2	TRBV4-1
CASSQEYSDTQYF	TGTGCCAGCAGCCAAGAATACTCAGATACGCAGTATTTT	once	.	TRBJ2-3	TRBV14
CASSLAEGLKLFF	TGTGCCAGCAGCTTAGCGGAGGGATTGAAACTGTTTTTT	few	.	TRBJ1-4	TRBV7-2
CASSPPAGIGEKLFF	TGTGCCAGCTCACCACCGGCCGGGATTGGTGAAAAACTGTTTTTT	.	.	TRBJ1-4	TRBV18
CASSPGTESGEQYF	TGTGCCAGCTCACCCGGGACTGAGAGCGGCGAGCAGTACTTC	.	.	TRBJ2-7	TRBV18
CASSPGPGGDTQYF	TGTGCCAGCAGTCCAGGACCCGGAGGGGATACGCAGTATTTT	.	.	TRBJ2-3	TRBV2
CASQGSAEKLFF	TGCGCCAGCCAAGGTTCGGCCGAAAAACTGTTTTTT	.	.	TRBJ1-4	TRBV4-1
CASSPRLASSYNEQFF	TGTGCCAGCAGCCCAAGACTAGCTAGCTCCTACAATGAGCAGTTCTTC	few	TRBD2	TRBJ2-1	TRBV9
CASSSGFHRTEAFF	TGTGCCAGCAGTTCGGGATTTCATAGGACTGAAGCTTTCTTT	.	.	TRBJ1-1	TRBV11-2
CASSLRVSGSGTDTQYF	TGTGCCAGCAGCCTGAGAGTTAGCGGGAGTGGAACAGATACGCAGTATTTT	.	TRBD2	TRBJ2-3	TRBV5-4
CASSYTSRSYNEQFF	TGTGCCAGCAGTTATACGAGTCGCTCCTACAATGAGCAGTTCTTC	.	.	TRBJ2-1	TRBV6-6
CASNSIAGGGTDTQYF	TGTGCCAGCAATTCAATAGCGGGAGGAGGCACAGATACGCAGTATTTT	.	TRBD2	TRBJ2-3	TRBV27
CASSVGGLTDTQYF	TGTGCCAGCAGCGTTGGGGGGTTGACAGATACGCAGTATTTT	.	.	TRBJ2-3	TRBV5-6
CASSYGRTGDGYTF	TGTGCCAGCAGTTATGGCCGGACAGGGGATGGCTACACCTTC	.	TRBD1	TRBJ1-2	TRBV6-5
CAWKGQNSYEQYF	TGTGCCTGGAAGGGACAGAACTCCTACGAGCAGTACTTC	.	TRBD1	TRBJ2-7	TRBV30
CASSPRGARGMAGELFF	TGTGCCAGCAGCCCACGAGGGGCCAGGGGGATGGCCGGGGAGCTGTTTTTT	.	TRBD1	TRBJ2-2	TRBV9
CASSWGTSGRGSRETQYF	TGTGCCAGCAGCTGGGGGACTAGCGGGAGAGGGAGCCGGGAGACCCAGTACTTC	.	TRBD2	TRBJ2-5	TRBV7-9
CASSLDRREAFF	TGCGCCAGCAGCTTGGACAGACGTGAAGCTTTCTTT	.	.	TRBJ1-1	TRBV5-1
CASSIPRINQPQHF	TGTGCCAGTAGTATCCCCCGAATCAATCAGCCCCAGCATTTT	.	.	TRBJ1-5	TRBV19
CASSPRGVNTEAFF	TGTGCCAGCAGTCCGCGGGGGGTGAACACTGAAGCTTTCTTT	.	.	TRBJ1-1	TRBV6-6
CASTSRWNTGELFF	TGTGCCAGCACCTCGCGATGGAACACCGGGGAGCTGTTTTTT	.	.	TRBJ2-2	TRBV5-6
CASSSDRGSTQYF	TGTGCCAGCAGTTCGGACAGGGGGTCGACGCAGTATTTT	.	TRBD1	TRBJ2-3	TRBV27
CARSLQQPHSNQPQHF	TGTGCCAGAAGCTTGCAACAGCCGCATAGCAATCAGCCCCAGCATTTT	once	.	TRBJ1-5	TRBV5-3
CASSLRQGAGAEAFF	TGTGCCAGCAGCTTACGACAGGGGGCAGGTGCTGAAGCTTTCTTT	.	TRBD1	TRBJ1-1	TRBV7-9
CASSPVRDGYTF	TGTGCCAGCAGCCCGGTCCGTGATGGCTACACCTTC	.	.	TRBJ1-2	TRBV7-9
CASSPRADQGYGYTF	TGTGCCAGCAGTCCCCGGGCAGACCAGGGTTATGGCTACACCTTC	once	.	TRBJ1-2	TRBV6-6
CAAALSYNEQFF	TGTGCCGCCGCTTTGTCCTACAATGAGCAGTTCTTC	.	.	TRBJ2-1	TRBV7-9